This entry lists 8 T cell receptor beta chains sequenced from one sample in a study of blood T cell repertoires in COVID-19. The data were produced by immunoSEQ multiplex PCR, yet TCRdb's version contains in-frame clones alone and is incomplete. The sample gives roughly 280,000 clones, around nine tenths of which show up once; approximately 9% is in the top ten. The sample comprised peripheral blood. The receptors here all came from a man in his forties with active or convalescent COVID-19.

The rearrangement links TRBV28 to TRBJ2-1; D is possibly TRBD1 (6 bases). Germline CDR1 reads MDHEN; CDR2 reads SYDVKM. The CDR3 loop spans 12 amino acids. V lost 2 bases and J lost 9, with 8 bases in between. CDR3 sequence reads: CASSLNRVEQFF. Written as DNA, the CDR3 is TGTGCCAGCAGTTTAAACAGGGTTGAGCAGTTCTTC. The full variable domain, rest sourced from reference TRBV28 and TRBJ2-1, is DVKVTQSSRYLVKRTGEKVFLECVQDMDHENMFWYRQDPGLGLRLIYFSYDVKMKEKGDIPEGYSVSREKKERFSLILESASTNQTSMYLCASSLNRVEQFFGPGTRLTVL.

CDR3 residues: CAWSQAGDYEQYF. The CDR3 bases are TGTGCCTGGAGCCAGGCAGGGGACTACGAGCAGTACTTC. The chain recombines TRBV30 with TRBJ2-7; a possible D gene is TRBD1 (6 bases). Deletions cut 3 bases from V and 3 bases from J, with 12 bases between. This CDR3 has 13 amino acids. The germline V gene encodes CDR1 GTSNPN and CDR2 SVGIG (reference sequence).

The rearrangement joins TRBV19 to TRBJ1-3; unclear D gene. Germline V gene data show CDR1 as LNHDA and CDR2 as SQIVND (reference sequence). The CDR3 has 14 residues. Trimming shortened V by 1 base and J by 1 base, and 5 bases separated the two germline ends. The CDR3 loop is CASSIAVSGNTIYF. In nucleotides, the CDR3 is TGTGCCAGTAGTATAGCCGTTTCTGGAAACACCATATATTTT.

The chain combines TRBV5-1 with TRBJ1-2, with D perhaps TRBD1 (6 bases). The length of the CDR3 is 15 residues. V was trimmed by 3 bases and J by 4 bases, leaving 16 bases between them. The V gene's germline CDR1 is SGHRS and CDR2 YFSETQ. Here the CDR3 DNA reads TGCGCCAGCAGCTCAACGGGACAAGCACCCTATGGCTACACCTTC. This codes for CASSSTGQAPYGYTF.

The rearrangement uses TRBV27 and TRBJ2-7; the D gene is possibly TRBD1 (6 bases). The CDR3 runs to 13 residues. V was clipped by 3 bases and J by 7 bases, with 13 bases between them. From germline, CDR1 is MNHEY and CDR2 SMNVEV (reference sequence). The CDR3 is CASSLGTFFEQYF. DNA for the CDR3: TGTGCCAGCAGTTTGGGGACATTTTTTGAGCAGTACTTC.

This clone came up once. J is TRBJ2-7 and V is TRBV6-6; perhaps TRBD2 as D (7 bases). Germline lookup yields CDR1 MNHNY and CDR2 SVGAGI (reference sequence). The CDR3 is made up of 15 amino acids. V shed 2 bases and J shed 6 bases, with 17 bases lying between them. The CDR3 nucleotides read TGTGCCAGCAGTTACGGGGAGGGGGTGAGGCGCGAGCAGTACTTC. Translating it yields CASSYGEGVRREQYF.

The CDR3 sequence: CASIPYGGGTGELFF. In DNA form, the CDR3 reads TGTGCCAGCATCCCCTATGGTGGGGGGACCGGGGAGCTGTTTTTT. The chain combines TRBV7-2 with TRBJ2-2; the D gene is possibly TRBD2 (6 bases). The V gene's germline CDR1 is SGHTA and CDR2 FQGNSA. V was pared by 7 bases and J by 5 bases, with 17 bases between. There are 15 residues in the CDR3.

The chain's CDR3 is CASSIVYNEQFF. DNA for the CDR3: TGTGCCAGTAGTATCGTATACAATGAGCAGTTCTTC. J is TRBJ2-1 and V is TRBV19; D unclear. Germline-derived CDR1 and CDR2 are LNHDA and SQIVND (reference sequence). The V gene lost 3 bases and the J gene lost 4 bases, with 4 bases spanning the gap. The CDR3 is 12 amino acids.